This T cell receptor (beta chain) was found in a study of tumor and adjacent non-tumor tissue in lung cancer. Study overall: The cohort had 12 to 13 adenocarcinoma, a couple of squamous cell and 1 small cell patients. The patients, around 10 men and roughly 5 women, were roughly 30 to 76 with stage I to III disease. Study results and limitations: Tumor tissue had significantly higher TCR diversity than normal lung. Tumor repertoires had a smaller top 100 clone share than normal lung.

No cell sorting was done before RNA was extracted from the tissue. More than 3 cm separated this lung sample from the edge of the tumor. TCRbeta libraries were built with three rounds of nested PCR, modified from ARM-PCR. Each CDR3 protein is one row after TCRdb ran MiXCR on the multiplex PCR reads. The sample has roughly 70,000 distinct CDR3 sequences; nearly 70% are singletons. The CDR3 loop spans 10 amino acids. Trimming took 7 bases from V and 3 from J, leaving 7 bases between them. The germline V gene has CDR1 DFQATT and CDR2 SNEGSKA (reference sequence). This clonotype was counted between two and nine times. Antigen specificity is unknown. With a much larger clone just one base away, this may be a read error.

This TCR was sampled from a woman aged 50 to 65 with non-small cell lung cancer. The chain couples TRBV20-1 to TRBJ2-7; D gene uncertain. Sequenced: distant non-tumor lung tissue. This chain's CDR3 is CSVWDYEQYF. In DNA form, the CDR3 reads TGCAGTGTCTGGGACTACGAGCAGTACTTC.